This TCR beta chain originates from a study of T cell responses to AZD1222 COVID-19 vaccine. The study, taken as a whole, reports: All repertoire sampling was performed exclusively after the peak T cell response. The donor cohort was predominantly white British with a female majority, and clonal diversity may have been underestimated. Vaccination with two AZD1222 doses was followed by a rise in Spike-specific TCR breadth and depth.

Germline-derived CDR1 and CDR2 are MNHEY and SVGAGI. This CDR3 is built from 14 residues. The V end lost 7 bases, the J end lost 5 bases, and 17 bases lay between the germline ends. Assay: immunoSEQ multiplex PCR; the TCRdb copy retains only in-frame clones and omits some. The data show 130,000 or so clones, roughly 84% seen once. A remark on this clone: What it binds is not known.

The genes are TRBV6-5 and TRBJ1-1; D call uncertain. The sample in question was peripheral blood, obtained on day 0 of AZD1222 vaccination. This sequence was found in an adult in good health. In nucleotides, the CDR3 is TGTGCCAGCATTCCTGAGCCTGGCAGGACTGAAGCTTTCTTT. Translating gives CASIPEPGRTEAFF.